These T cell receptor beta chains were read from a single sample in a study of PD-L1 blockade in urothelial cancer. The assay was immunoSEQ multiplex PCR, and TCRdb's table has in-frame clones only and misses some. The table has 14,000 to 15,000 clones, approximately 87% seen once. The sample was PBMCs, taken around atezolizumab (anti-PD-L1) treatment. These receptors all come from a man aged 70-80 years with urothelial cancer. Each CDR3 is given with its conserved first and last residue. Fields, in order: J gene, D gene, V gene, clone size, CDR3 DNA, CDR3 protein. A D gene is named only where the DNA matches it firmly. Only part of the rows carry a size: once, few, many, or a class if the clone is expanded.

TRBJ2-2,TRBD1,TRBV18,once,TGTGCCAGCTCACCACTGTCGGACAGGGGTGGCACCGGGGAGCTGTTTTTT,CASSPLSDRGGTGELFF
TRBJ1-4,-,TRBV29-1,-,TGCAGCGTTAGGGGGGAAAAACTGTTTTTT,CSVRGEKLFF
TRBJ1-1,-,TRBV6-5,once,TGTGCCAGCAGTTACTTACAGAACACTGAAGCTTTCTTT,CASSYLQNTEAFF
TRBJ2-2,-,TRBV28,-,TGTGCCAGCAGTATCTTGTACACCGGGGAGCTGTTTTTT,CASSILYTGELFF
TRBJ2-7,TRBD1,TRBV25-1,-,TGTGCCAGCAGTGTGAACCGGGACAGAGACAACTACGAGCAGTACTTC,CASSVNRDRDNYEQYF
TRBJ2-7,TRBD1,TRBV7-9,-,TGTGCCAGCCGCAAACAGGGGGCCTACGAGCAGTACTTC,CASRKQGAYEQYF
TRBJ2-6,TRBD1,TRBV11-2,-,TGTGCCAGCAGCTTGACAGGGGCTGGGGCCAACGTCCTGACTTTC,CASSLTGAGANVLTF
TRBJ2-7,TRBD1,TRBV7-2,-,TGTGCCAGCAGCTTAGGTTCCGGGACAGACTCCTACGAGCAGTACTTC,CASSLGSGTDSYEQYF
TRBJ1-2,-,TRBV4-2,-,TGTGCCAGCAGCCAAGAAGGGGGTGGCCCCTACTATGGCTACACCTTC,CASSQEGGGPYYGYTF
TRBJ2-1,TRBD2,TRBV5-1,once,TGCGCCAGCAGCCCGGGACTAGCCTCCTACAATGAGCAGTTCTTC,CASSPGLASYNEQFF
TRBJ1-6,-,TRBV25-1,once,TGTGCCAGCAGTGAGCGTGGGGGGTGGGAACTCCACTTT,CASSERGGWELHF
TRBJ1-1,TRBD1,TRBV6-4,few,TGTGCCAGCAGTGACGGGACAGGGGAGGGAAACACTGAAGCTTTCTTT,CASSDGTGEGNTEAFF
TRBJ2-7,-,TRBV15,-,TGTGCCACCAGCAGAAACGAAGGGGCTGCCTACGAGCAGTACTTC,CATSRNEGAAYEQYF
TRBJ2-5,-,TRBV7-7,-,TGTGCCAGCAGCTCGGGACTCCGGGAGACCCAGTACTTC,CASSSGLRETQYF
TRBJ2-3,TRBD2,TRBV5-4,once,TGTGCCAGCACAAGGGGACTAGCGGGTAGCACAGATACGCAGTATTTT,CASTRGLAGSTDTQYF
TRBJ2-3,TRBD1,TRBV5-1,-,TGCGCCAGCAGCTCCGGGACAGGGGACACAGATACGCAGTATTTT,CASSSGTGDTDTQYF
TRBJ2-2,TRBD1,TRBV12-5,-,TGTGCTAGTGGTTCGCCGGGACAGGGCTTTAACACCGGGGAGCTGTTTTTT,CASGSPGQGFNTGELFF